This T cell receptor (beta chain) was found in a study of shared clonotypes between healthy human individuals. Across the study: Plates per donor: three CD4 naive, three CD4 memory, two CD8 naive, one CD8 memory.

Sequencing used immunoSEQ multiplex PCR; TCRdb keeps in-frame clones, though not all of them. The sample holds millions of clones, 85% to 95% seen once. CD45RO-negative CD8 cells positively selected for CCR7 made up the naive population, which excluded terminally differentiated effector memory CD45RA+ cells. There were only Caucasian adults among the donors, and all lived in Nashville, Tennessee. Between the trimmed V and J ends, which lost 4 bases and 0 bases, there was a span of 20 bases. The CDR3 length is 18 residues. Looked up from germline, CDR1 is MNHEY and CDR2 is SMNVEV (reference sequence).

The gene calls are TRBV27 and TRBJ2-3; tentative D call: TRBD2 (6 bases). The sequencing sample was made of naive CD8+ T cells from PBMCs. The sequence came from a man between 18 and 29 years old in good health. Some clones in this sample may be carry-over from other donors' samples. CDR3 coding DNA: TGTGCCAGCAGTTCCCGGAGGGATTTTCTTTCTAGCACAGATACGCAGTATTTT. This translates into CASSSRRDFLSSTDTQYF.